Listed below are T cell receptor beta chains from one sample, sequenced in a study of identical twins. TCRdb passed the 5' RACE reads through MiXCR, listing each CDR3 protein once. This repertoire shows about 100,000 distinct CDR3 sequences, 5.9% found once; its top ten account for approximately 12%. The sample consisted of memory T cells sorted from blood. These receptors were taken from a woman in her forties or fifties in good health. Both conserved end residues are part of each CDR3. Fields, in order: CDR3 protein, CDR3 DNA, J gene, V gene, D gene, clone size. The D gene is left open where the match is weak. The size of a clone is reported for some rows only, either as once, few or many, or as a class for expanded clones.

CASSQDRGTEAFF	TGCGCCAGCAGCCAAGATCGGGGCACTGAAGCTTTCTTT	TRBJ1-1	TRBV4-1	-	many
CASSWGLRAGGKETQYF	TGTGCCAGCAGCTGGGGTCTGCGGGCTGGGGGTAAAGAGACCCAGTACTTC	TRBJ2-5	TRBV11-3	-	many
CSARDEYGVGEAFF	TGCAGTGCTAGAGATGAGTACGGGGTTGGTGAAGCTTTCTTT	TRBJ1-1	TRBV20-1	-	many
CASSLGGVEQYF	TGTGCCAGCAGCTTGGGCGGGGTCGAGCAGTACTTC	TRBJ2-7	TRBV5-6	-	-
CASSQTSGTDTQYF	TGCGCCAGCAGCCAGACTAGCGGCACAGATACGCAGTATTTT	TRBJ2-3	TRBV4-1	TRBD2	many
CASSPPIGASGTGELFF	TGTGCCAGCTCACCACCGATAGGCGCCAGCGGCACCGGGGAGCTGTTTTTT	TRBJ2-2	TRBV18	-	many
CSVVGQGTGLYGYTF	TGCAGCGTCGTCGGGCAGGGGACAGGGCTCTATGGCTACACCTTC	TRBJ1-2	TRBV29-1	TRBD1	many
CSVEMGDRDQPQHF	TGCAGTGTTGAGATGGGGGACCGGGATCAGCCCCAGCATTTT	TRBJ1-5	TRBV20-1	-	many
CSVLPWGALGYTF	TGCAGCGTGTTGCCTTGGGGGGCGCTTGGCTACACCTTC	TRBJ1-2	TRBV29-1	-	many
CVSSPTSGGGLNEQFF	TGTGTCAGCAGCCCGACTAGCGGGGGGGGCCTCAATGAGCAGTTCTTC	TRBJ2-1	TRBV7-2	TRBD2	-
CATSRDILGTEAFF	TGTGCCACCAGCAGAGATATCCTTGGCACTGAAGCTTTCTTT	TRBJ1-1	TRBV15	-	many
CASSFDRAGYTF	TGCGCCAGCAGCTTTGACAGGGCTGGCTACACCTTC	TRBJ1-2	TRBV5-1	TRBD1	-
CASSLDVVRNTIYF	TGTGCCAGCAGTTTAGATGTAGTGAGGAACACCATATATTTT	TRBJ1-3	TRBV28	-	few
CASSLGHTNTGELFF	TGTGCCAGCAGCCTGGGACACACAAACACCGGGGAGCTGTTTTTT	TRBJ2-2	TRBV11-2	-	many
CAISESDYGYTF	TGTGCCATCAGTGAGTCTGACTATGGCTACACCTTC	TRBJ1-2	TRBV10-3	-	-
CASSVKRASYNEQSF	TGTGCCAGCAGTGTTAAGCGGGCCTCTTACAATGAGCAGTCCTTC	TRBJ2-1	TRBV2	-	-
CSETSGITDTQYF	TGCAGCGAGACTAGCGGAATCACAGATACGCAGTATTTT	TRBJ2-3	TRBV29-1	TRBD2	few
CASSVPAGETQYF	TGTGCCAGTAGTGTCCCGGCGGGAGAGACCCAGTACTTC	TRBJ2-5	TRBV19	-	many
CASSPGPRINNEQFF	TGTGCCAGCAGTCCGGGTCCACGAATAAACAATGAGCAGTTCTTC	TRBJ2-1	TRBV7-9	-	many
CASRPWGGAGEQYF	TGCGCCAGCAGGCCCTGGGGGGGGGCTGGAGAGCAGTACTTC	TRBJ2-7	TRBV5-1	-	few
CASSALAPPGELFF	TGTGCCAGCAGCGCCCTAGCTCCTCCCGGGGAGCTGTTTTTT	TRBJ2-2	TRBV9	-	-
CASSTQSGDLYNEQFF	TGTGCCAGCAGCACCCAGAGCGGGGATCTATACAATGAGCAGTTCTTC	TRBJ2-1	TRBV7-6	TRBD2	few